This T cell receptor beta chain was recorded in a study of cytomegalovirus exposure and HLA in healthy donors. Findings and caveats of the study: TCR beta sequences numbering around 15,000 were associated with HLA alleles at 0.05 false discovery rate in a later analysis.

J lost 1 base, V lost 2 bases, and 10 bases had no gene match. The CDR3 has 18 amino acids. Germline CDR1 LNHDA, CDR2 SQIVND (reference sequence). The PCR contained 60 Vbeta and 13 Jbeta primers. The table came from immunoSEQ multiplex PCR; TCRdb's copy has only in-frame clones and leaves some out. The sample yields around 190,000 clones, 79% seen once. In this sample, this clone turned up once. Antigen: not known. Input material: PBMCs. The sequence derives from a woman aged 18-29 years in good health and CMV-seronegative. The V call is TRBV19, the J call TRBJ1-5; 8 bases are shared with TRBD1. CDR3 residues: CASSIKAGGQISNQPQHF. DNA of the CDR3: TGTGCCAGTAGTATAAAGGCAGGGGGCCAAATAAGCAATCAGCCCCAGCATTTT.